A single TCR beta chain is shown here with its context. This clonotype was found a few times. The target of this receptor is not known. Base qualities are not provided; no much larger clone lies one nucleotide away. The sample's treatment or condition, from its label and the paper: live attenuated yellow fever vaccine strain. Two biological replicates of bulk PBMCs were collected at each blood-draw timepoint. PBMCs were isolated from peripheral blood using a standard Ficoll-Paque protocol. TriZol was used to extract RNA from bulk PBMCs, CD4 and CD8 fractions, and dextramer-positive and dextramer-negative fractions. Synthesis of TCR cDNA relied on 5'RACE template switching, a step that introduced a universal primer site along with unique molecular identifiers. cDNA synthesis was primed from both the TCR alpha and TCR beta constant segments. Library amplification used two PCR steps, and the second PCR step added sample barcodes and sequencing adapters. Sequencing of libraries was done on Illumina HiSeq 2500 (2x100 bp) or NovaSeq (2x150 bp). The paper's processing steps were these. MIGEC handled demultiplexing of reads and collapsing into UMI consensus sequences, while MiXCR performed V(D)J alignment. Using edgeR on replicate PBMC samples, clonotypes were called vaccine-responding if FDR was below 0.01 and the log2 fold change was above 5 up to day 15. Each bulk clonotype was labeled CD4 or CD8 based on which sequenced repertoire, CD4 or CD8, contained the clonotype at higher abundance. Through fastp at Q25 and MiXCR, TCRdb rebuilt clones from the public reads, retaining in-frame beta chains. Each record represents a unique CDR3 protein, reported with the most common genes and DNA among its rows. The authors' filters were not applied to this entry. The sample table contains fewer than 350,000 distinct CDR3 sequences; only one count was recorded for more than 8.5% of them. The ten most abundant clones make up about a sixth of the sample.

This sample stems from a study of T cells after yellow fever vaccination (dated by TCRdb to the late 2010s). General notes on the study: The SMART-Seq v4 Ultra Low Input RNA kit was used to prepare libraries from fractions with low cell numbers. Bulk TCR alpha and beta repertoires were sequenced longitudinally to track T-cell clones before and after primary and booster YFV17D yellow fever vaccination. Two healthy male donors made up the cohort, one aged 18 to 30 years and the other aged 30 to 40 years. Blood was drawn at multiple timepoints before and after primary and secondary immunization, with bulk PBMC replicates and cell subsets isolated.

CDR1 and CDR2, per the germline V gene, are SGDLS and YYNGEE. V is pared back by 0 bases and J by 3 bases, with 12 bases lying between the germline termini. Inclusive of the bounding cysteine and phenylalanine, the CDR3 is 16 residues long. The entry retains the CDR3 DNA only, 48 bases that are in frame from base 1. On the study overall, not on this receptor specifically: A small fraction of clonotypes appeared in both the CD4 and CD8 compartments, likely as a result of convergent recombination. Most clones expanded after primary vaccination (about 96% of CD4 and about 85% of CD8) were re-detected after the booster, suggesting that broad memory maintenance occurred. Because only two donors were included in the study, the extent to which the findings can be generalized is limited. Compared with the primary T-cell response, the secondary T-cell response was weaker but faster, peaking on day 5 rather than day 15. Because abundant contaminating clonotypes from the bulk population could be contained in FACS-sorted repertoires, computational filtering was required.

The chain was built from TRBV9 and TRBJ1-4; there is no confident call for the D gene. The sample was PBMCs, taken on the day of the first yellow fever vaccination. This sequence was found in a man younger than 35 who received the YFV17D yellow fever vaccine. The CDR3 loop reads CASSVGELVANEKLFF. Read as DNA, the sequence is TGTGCCAGCAGCGTAGGGGAATTAGTAGCTAATGAAAAACTGTTTTTT.